Listed here are 13 T cell receptor beta chains from one sample, sequenced in a study of cytomegalovirus exposure and HLA in healthy donors. With 60 Vbeta and 13 Jbeta primers, the PCR was carried out. Produced via immunoSEQ multiplex PCR; TCRdb's table is partial and in-frame only. There are about 54,000 clones in the sample; under 90% occur only once, and under 3.5% lies in the top ten. Material: PBMCs. These receptors were obtained from a woman aged 18-35 years in good health and CMV-seronegative.

This clone is a singleton in its sample. The chain joins TRBV25-1 to TRBJ2-4, with a tentative D call TRBD1 (5 bases). The CDR3 extends over 13 amino acids. CDR1 and CDR2 (germline): MGHDK, SYGVNS. V lost 6 bases, J lost 12 bases, and 18 bases lay in between. For the CDR3, the DNA is TGTGCCAGCAGAGGGCAGACTCGCGACAGTCAGTACTTC. Protein: CASRGQTRDSQYF.

The V gene is TRBV27, the J gene TRBJ2-2; 7 bases are shared with TRBD1. V was pared by 6 bases and J by 6 bases, with 4 bases of the junction left unmatched. This CDR3 region has 13 residues. Germline V gives CDR1 MNHEY, CDR2 SMNVEV (reference sequence). CDR3 sequence: CASSRQGSGELFF. The CDR3 region has the DNA TGTGCCAGCAGCCGACAGGGATCCGGGGAGCTGTTTTTT.

This chain links TRBV7-9 with TRBJ2-7; D is perhaps TRBD1 (5 bases). The CDR3 runs 14 residues. From germline, CDR1 is SEHNR and CDR2 FQNEAQ (reference sequence). V was trimmed by 1 base and J by 3 bases, leaving 10 bases between them. As DNA, the CDR3 is TGTGCCAGCAGCTTAGGACAGTCGGGCTACGAGCAGTACTTC. Residues: CASSLGQSGYEQYF.

The chain carries TRBV28 and TRBJ1-1; possibly TRBD1 for D (5 bases). Germline-derived CDR1 and CDR2 are MDHEN and SYDVKM. The CDR3 runs 15 residues. Trimming cost V 5 bases and J 1 base, with 14 bases left between them. The CDR3 loop is CASSVPRRGNTEAFF. The CDR3 region has the DNA TGTGCCAGCAGTGTCCCGAGGAGGGGGAACACTGAAGCTTTCTTT.

The chain has TRBV28 and TRBJ1-2, with a possible D match to TRBD1 (6 bases). There are 15 residues in the CDR3. From germline, CDR1 is MDHEN and CDR2 SYDVKM. V was clipped by 5 bases and J by 1 base, with 14 bases between them. CDR3 residues: CASSPEDRLNYGYTF. The CDR3 coding sequence is TGTGCCAGCAGTCCCGAGGACAGACTTAACTATGGCTACACCTTC.

This clone appeared a single time. This rearrangement joins TRBV4-1 to TRBJ2-1; 14 nucleotides align to TRBD2. The CDR3 runs 16 residues. Germline V gene data show CDR1 as MGHRA and CDR2 as YSYEKL. Trimming removed 3 bases from V and 9 bases from J; junction bases left unmatched: 7. The DNA of the CDR3 is TGCGCCAGCAGCCAGATTGGGGGACTAGCGGGAGTTGAGCAGTTCTTC. Encoded protein: CASSQIGGLAGVEQFF.

The gene calls are TRBV5-1 and TRBJ1-3; possibly TRBD1 for D (5 bases). Looked up from germline, CDR1 is SGHRS and CDR2 is YFSETQ. CDR3 length equals 15 residues. V was cut by 2 bases and J by 4 bases, with 13 bases left in between. CDR3 amino acids: CASSFGAGLGNTIYF. The CDR3 DNA reads as TGCGCCAGCAGCTTTGGTGCAGGGTTGGGAAACACCATATATTTT.

The chain uses TRBV5-1 and TRBJ2-7; 15 nucleotides align to TRBD2. The germline V gene has CDR1 SGHRS and CDR2 YFSETQ. Trimming cost V 4 bases and J 0 bases; bases outside gene matches: 8. CDR3 size: 18 residues. The CDR3 DNA reads TGCGCCAGCAGCCCCGGGACTAGCGGGAGGACAAGCTCCTACGAGCAGTACTTC. The encoded protein is CASSPGTSGRTSSYEQYF.

The V call is TRBV6-5, the J call TRBJ2-1; the D gene is possibly TRBD2 (7 bases). CDR3 length: 13 residues. V lost 8 bases and J 7 bases, leaving 15 bases between the germline ends. Germline CDR1 MNHEY, CDR2 SVGAGI. In nucleotides, the CDR3 is TGTGCCAGCCGAAGGAGCGGGACAAATGAGCAGTTCTTC. Translated, it gives CASRRSGTNEQFF.

The rearrangement uses TRBV19 and TRBJ2-7; tentatively, D is TRBD2 (6 bases). Germline CDR1 reads LNHDA; CDR2 reads SQIVND (reference sequence). This CDR3 comprises 12 residues. V shed 10 bases and J shed 3 bases, with 13 bases lying between them. The CDR3 reads CATRDSYYEQYF. CDR3 sequence (DNA): TGTGCCACCCGGGACTCCTACTACGAGCAGTACTTC.

Only a few counts were recorded for this clone. V is TRBV13 and J is TRBJ1-1, with 7 bases fitting TRBD1. The CDR3 has 13 residues. The V gene's germline CDR1 is PRHDT and CDR2 FYEKMQ (reference sequence). The V and J ends lost 4 bases and 3 bases, in that order; junction bases with no gene match: 2. The CDR3 protein is CASSSRGHTEAFF. The CDR3 nucleotides are TGTGCCAGCAGCTCTAGGGGGCACACTGAAGCTTTCTTT.

V is TRBV4-1 and J is TRBJ2-3, with TRBD2 matching over 16 bases. The CDR3 contains 18 residues. CDR1 is MGHRA and CDR2 is YSYEKL in the germline V gene. The trim removed 7 bases at V and 2 bases at J, leaving 9 bases unmatched. The CDR3, as DNA: TGCGCCAGCACCGAGGGGGGACTAGCGGGAGGGGCCACAGATACGCAGTATTTT. It codes for CASTEGGLAGGATDTQYF.

The genes are TRBV15 and TRBJ1-3, with 12 bases lining up with TRBD1. Losses at the gene ends were 5 bases for V and 2 bases for J; bases not matched to a gene: 10. The CDR3 extends over 18 amino acids. Germline V lookup: CDR1 LNHNV, CDR2 YYDKDF (reference sequence). The CDR3 here is CATSRRGQGASAGNTIYF. The DNA for the CDR3 is TGTGCCACCAGCCGCCGGGGACAGGGGGCATCGGCTGGAAACACCATATATTTT.